This T cell receptor (beta chain) was sequenced during a study of CD8+ T cells in alopecia areata. Overall study: Tofacitinib therapy lasting 6 to 18 months was followed by 6 months off drug.

Remarks on this clone: Its antigen is still unknown.

Broader study findings: Greater clonality was observed in lesional scalp samples, especially alopecia totalis/universalis, versus normal scalp. Scalp clonality and expanded CD8+ clones among the top 100 were significantly decreased by tofacitinib.

It was cDNA, reverse transcribed from extracted RNA, that served as the sequencing template. Libraries were prepared by immunoSEQ multiplex PCR; TCRdb keeps only in-frame clonotypes and omits some of them. Of over 70,000 clones in the sample, approximately 70% were seen once. V shed 1 base and J shed 6 bases, with 7 bases lying between them. This CDR3 comprises 12 residues. Germline V gene data show CDR1 as SGHVS and CDR2 as FQNEAQ. Noted treatment: oral pan-JAK inhibitor, 5-10 mg twice daily. Specimens obtained from alopecia areata patients comprised lesional scalp punch biopsies and peripheral blood.

V gene TRBV7-8 combines with J gene TRBJ2-7; D ambiguous. The sequenced sample was CD8+ T cells sorted from blood, obtained at week 24, from a patient treated with tofacitinib. The clonotype was recovered from a human donor with alopecia areata. CDR3 bases: TGTGCCAGCAGCTTAGAAGAGGCCGAGCAGTACTTC. Encoded protein: CASSLEEAEQYF.